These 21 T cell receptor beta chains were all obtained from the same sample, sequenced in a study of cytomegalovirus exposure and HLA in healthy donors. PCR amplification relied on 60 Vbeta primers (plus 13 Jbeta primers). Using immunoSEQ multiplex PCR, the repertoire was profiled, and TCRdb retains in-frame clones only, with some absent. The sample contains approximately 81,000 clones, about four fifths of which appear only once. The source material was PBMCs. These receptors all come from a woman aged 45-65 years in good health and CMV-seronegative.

Here the CDR3 reads CASTWTGPNYGYTF. CDR3 DNA: TGTGCCAGTACTTGGACAGGTCCTAACTATGGCTACACCTTC. V and J are TRBV19 and TRBJ1-2; 7 bases line up with TRBD1. Germline lookup yields CDR1 LNHDA and CDR2 SQIVND (reference sequence). The CDR3 runs to 14 residues. The trim removed 7 bases at V and 0 bases at J, leaving 5 bases unmatched.

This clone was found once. In DNA, the CDR3 is TGTGCCAGCACTGGTGACAGGTTGAACACTGAAGCTTTCTTT. Amino acid sequence: CASTGDRLNTEAFF. The genes are TRBV2 and TRBJ1-1; D possibly corresponds to TRBD1 (6 bases). The CDR3 contains 14 residues. Trimming took 7 bases from V and 0 from J, leaving 12 bases between them. Germline CDR1 SNHLY, CDR2 FYNNEI.

The CDR3 region is CASSFARATEAFF. CDR3 coding DNA: TGTGCCAGCAGTTTTGCCAGGGCCACTGAAGCTTTCTTT. V and J are TRBV27 and TRBJ1-1; D possibly corresponds to TRBD1 (5 bases). The CDR3 is 13 amino acids. V lost 3 bases and J lost 4, with 9 bases in between. Germline CDR1 MNHEY, CDR2 SMNVEV (reference sequence).

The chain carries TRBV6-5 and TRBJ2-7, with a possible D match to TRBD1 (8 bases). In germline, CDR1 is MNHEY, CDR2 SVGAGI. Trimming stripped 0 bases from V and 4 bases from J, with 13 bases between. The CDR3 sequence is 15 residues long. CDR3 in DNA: TGTGCCAGCAGTTACTCGGACAGGGAGGGGTACGAGCAGTACTTC. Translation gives CASSYSDREGYEQYF.

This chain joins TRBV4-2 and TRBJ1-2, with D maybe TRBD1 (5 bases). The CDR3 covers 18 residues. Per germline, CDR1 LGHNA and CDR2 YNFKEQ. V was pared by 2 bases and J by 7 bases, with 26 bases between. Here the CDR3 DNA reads TGTGCCAGCAGCCAAACACCATACAGGCGGGGGAAAAGTTCTGGCTACACCTTC. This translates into CASSQTPYRRGKSSGYTF.

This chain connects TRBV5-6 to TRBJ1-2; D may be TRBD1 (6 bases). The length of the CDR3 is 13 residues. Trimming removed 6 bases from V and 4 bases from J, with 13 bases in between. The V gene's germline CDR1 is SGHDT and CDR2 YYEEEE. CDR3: CASTQTGGYGYTF. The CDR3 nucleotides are TGTGCCAGCACCCAGACAGGAGGCTATGGCTACACCTTC.

CDR3 loop: CASSPVGAQGGETQYF. The CDR3 DNA follows: TGTGCCAGTAGCCCGGTTGGGGCCCAAGGGGGAGAGACCCAGTACTTC. This chain joins TRBV19 and TRBJ2-5; TRBD1 is a possible D gene (6 bases). V was clipped by 6 bases and J by 4 bases, with 21 bases between them. Germline CDR1 and CDR2: LNHDA and SQIVND (reference sequence). This CDR3 region has 16 residues.

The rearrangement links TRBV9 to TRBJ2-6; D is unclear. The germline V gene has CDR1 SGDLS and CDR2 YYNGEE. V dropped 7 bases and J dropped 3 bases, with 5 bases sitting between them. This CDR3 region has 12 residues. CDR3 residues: CASHGGANVLTF. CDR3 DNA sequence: TGTGCCAGCCACGGTGGGGCCAACGTCCTGACTTTC.

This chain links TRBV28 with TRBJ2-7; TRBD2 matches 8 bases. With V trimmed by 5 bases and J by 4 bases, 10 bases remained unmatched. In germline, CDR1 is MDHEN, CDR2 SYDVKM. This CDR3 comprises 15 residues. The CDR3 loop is CASSQSGTRGYEQYF. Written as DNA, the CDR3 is TGTGCCAGCAGTCAATCCGGGACTAGGGGTTACGAGCAGTACTTC.

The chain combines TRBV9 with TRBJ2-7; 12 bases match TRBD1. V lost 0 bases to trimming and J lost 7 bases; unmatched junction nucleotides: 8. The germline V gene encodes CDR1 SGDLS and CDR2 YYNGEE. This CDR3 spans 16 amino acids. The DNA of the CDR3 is TGTGCCAGCAGCGTAGGCCTGGGACAGGGGGCGATGGAGCAGTACTTC. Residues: CASSVGLGQGAMEQYF.

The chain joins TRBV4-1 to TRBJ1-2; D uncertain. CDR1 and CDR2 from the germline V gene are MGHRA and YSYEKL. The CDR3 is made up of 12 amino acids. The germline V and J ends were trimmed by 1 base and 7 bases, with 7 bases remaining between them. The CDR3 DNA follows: TGCGCCAGCAGCCAAGGAGGGTCTGGCTACACCTTC. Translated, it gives CASSQGGSGYTF.

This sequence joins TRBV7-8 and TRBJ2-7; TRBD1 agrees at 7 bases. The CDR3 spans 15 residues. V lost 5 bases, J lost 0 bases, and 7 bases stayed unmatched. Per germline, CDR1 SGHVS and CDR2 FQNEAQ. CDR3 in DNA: TGTGCCAGCAGCCCGCGGACAGGTAGCTCCTACGAGCAGTACGTC. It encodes CASSPRTGSSYEQYV.

The CDR3 region has the DNA TGTGCCAGCAGTCGGACAGATCGCCTCACTGAAGCTTTCTTT. Residues: CASSRTDRLTEAFF. This rearrangement joins TRBV25-1 to TRBJ1-1, with D possibly matching TRBD1 (6 bases). In germline, CDR1 is MGHDK, CDR2 SYGVNS. CDR3 length: 14 residues. V gave up 5 bases and J gave up 4 bases, with 14 bases separating them.

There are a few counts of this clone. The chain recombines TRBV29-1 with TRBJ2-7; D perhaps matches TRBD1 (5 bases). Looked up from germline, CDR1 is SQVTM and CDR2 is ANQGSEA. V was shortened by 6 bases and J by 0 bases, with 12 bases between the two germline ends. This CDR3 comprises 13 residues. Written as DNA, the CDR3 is TGCAGCGTGACGACAGAGAGCTCCTACGAGCAGTACGTC. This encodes CSVTTESSYEQYV.

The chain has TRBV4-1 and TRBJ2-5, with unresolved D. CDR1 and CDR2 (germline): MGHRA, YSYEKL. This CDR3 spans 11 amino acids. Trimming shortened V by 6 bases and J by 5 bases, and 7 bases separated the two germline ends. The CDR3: CASRFGETQYF. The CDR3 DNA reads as TGCGCCAGCAGATTCGGTGAGACCCAGTACTTC.

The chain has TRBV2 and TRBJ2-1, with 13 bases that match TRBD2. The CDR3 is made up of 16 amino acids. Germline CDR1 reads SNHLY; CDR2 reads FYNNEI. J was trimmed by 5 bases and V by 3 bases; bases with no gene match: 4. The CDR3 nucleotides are TGTGCCAGCAGTGACCCCGGGACTAGCGGGAACAATGAGCAGTTCTTC. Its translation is CASSDPGTSGNNEQFF.

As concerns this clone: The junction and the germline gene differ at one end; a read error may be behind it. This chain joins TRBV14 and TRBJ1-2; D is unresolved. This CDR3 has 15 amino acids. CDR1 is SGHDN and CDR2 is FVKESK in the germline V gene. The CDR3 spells CASTQSGFDLIGYTF. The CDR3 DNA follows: TGTGCCAGCACCCAATCGGGTTTCGATTTGATTGGCTACACCTTC.

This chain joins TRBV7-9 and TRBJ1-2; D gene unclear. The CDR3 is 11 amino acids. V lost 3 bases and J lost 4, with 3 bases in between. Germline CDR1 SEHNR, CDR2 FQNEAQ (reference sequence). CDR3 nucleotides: TGTGCCAGCAGCTTGAGCTATGGCTACACCTTC. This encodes CASSLSYGYTF.

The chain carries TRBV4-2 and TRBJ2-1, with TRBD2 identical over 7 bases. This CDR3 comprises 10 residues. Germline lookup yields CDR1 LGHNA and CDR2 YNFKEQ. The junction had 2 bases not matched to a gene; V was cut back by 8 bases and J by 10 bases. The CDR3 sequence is CASGRGEQFF. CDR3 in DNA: TGTGCCAGCGGGAGGGGAGAGCAGTTCTTC.

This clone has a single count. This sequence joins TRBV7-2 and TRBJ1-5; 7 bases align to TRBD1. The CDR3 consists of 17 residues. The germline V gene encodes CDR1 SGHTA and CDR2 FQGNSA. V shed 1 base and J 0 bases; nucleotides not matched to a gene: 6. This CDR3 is CASSLGQGPISNQPQHF. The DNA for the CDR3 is TGTGCCAGCAGCTTAGGACAGGGCCCAATTAGCAATCAGCCCCAGCATTTT.

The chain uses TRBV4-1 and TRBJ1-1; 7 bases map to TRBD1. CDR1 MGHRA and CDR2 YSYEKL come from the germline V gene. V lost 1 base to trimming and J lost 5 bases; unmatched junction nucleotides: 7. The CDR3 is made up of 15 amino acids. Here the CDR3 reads CASSQGYRGRTEAFF. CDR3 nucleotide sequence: TGCGCCAGCAGCCAAGGTTATAGGGGGCGGACTGAAGCTTTCTTT.